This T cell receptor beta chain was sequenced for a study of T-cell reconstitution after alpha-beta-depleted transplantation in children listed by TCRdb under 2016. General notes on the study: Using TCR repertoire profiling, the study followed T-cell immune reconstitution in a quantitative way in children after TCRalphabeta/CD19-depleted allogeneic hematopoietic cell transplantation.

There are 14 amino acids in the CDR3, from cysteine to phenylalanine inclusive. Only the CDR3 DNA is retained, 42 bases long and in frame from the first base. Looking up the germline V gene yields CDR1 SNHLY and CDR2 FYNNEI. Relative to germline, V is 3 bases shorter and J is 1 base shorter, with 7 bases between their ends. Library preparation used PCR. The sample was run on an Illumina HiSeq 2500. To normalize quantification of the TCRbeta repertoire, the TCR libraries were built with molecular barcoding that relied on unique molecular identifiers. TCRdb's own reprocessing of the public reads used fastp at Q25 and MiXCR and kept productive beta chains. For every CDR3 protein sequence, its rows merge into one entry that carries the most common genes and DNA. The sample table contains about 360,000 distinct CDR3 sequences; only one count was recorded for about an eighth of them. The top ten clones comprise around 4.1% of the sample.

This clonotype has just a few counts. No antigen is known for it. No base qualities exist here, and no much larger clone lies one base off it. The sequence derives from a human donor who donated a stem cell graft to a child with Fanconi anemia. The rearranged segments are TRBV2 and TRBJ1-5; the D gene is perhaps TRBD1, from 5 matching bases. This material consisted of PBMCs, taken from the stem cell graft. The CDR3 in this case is CASSDWGSNQPQHF. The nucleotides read TGTGCCAGCAGTGACTGGGGGAGCAATCAGCCCCAGCATTTT.